A selection of T cell receptor beta chains follows, all from one sample in a study of T cells in Graves' hyperthyroidism and ophthalmopathy. TCRdb itself ran the multiplex PCR reads through MiXCR, one entry per CDR3 protein. The table has 400,000 to 450,000 distinct CDR3 sequences, under 15% seen once. Sequencing was done on a sample of blood. The receptors were gathered from a man aged 18 to 35 with Graves' ophthalmopathy. CDR3s include the opening cysteine and the closing phenylalanine or tryptophan. Each record gives: V gene, clone size, D gene, J gene, CDR3 DNA, CDR3 protein. D genes are given only for firm matches. Size tells how often a clone was seen (once, few, many) or the class of an expanded clone, and some rows leave it out.

TRBV12-3/TRBV12-4	many	.	TRBJ2-5	TGTGCCAGCAGGGGGGCCTCCGAGACCCAGTACTTC	CASRGASETQYF
TRBV30	.	.	TRBJ2-5	TGTGCCTGGAAAGGACCCTGGGGGACCCAGTACTTC	CAWKGPWGTQYF
TRBV7-3	.	TRBD2	TRBJ2-1	TGTGCCAGCAGCAATCCTCTAGCGGGAGGGCGCAATGAGCAGTTCTTC	CASSNPLAGGRNEQFF
TRBV6-1	few	.	TRBJ2-2	TGTGCCAGCAGAACAGGTCGGATCACCGGGGAGCTGTTTTTT	CASRTGRITGELFF
TRBV4-2	few	.	TRBJ2-7	TGTGCCAGCAGCCAAGAGCCAGCGTCCCCCTACGAGCAGTACTTC	CASSQEPASPYEQYF
TRBV7-2	many	TRBD2	TRBJ2-1	TGTGCCAGCAGCCCGGGACTAGCGACGAATGAGCAGTTCTTC	CASSPGLATNEQFF
TRBV3-1	many	TRBD2	TRBJ2-1	TGTGCCAGCAGCCCGTCCCTAGCGGCTAAAAATGAGCAGTTCTTC	CASSPSLAAKNEQFF
TRBV20-1	few	.	TRBJ1-1	TGCAGTGCTAGTCGGTACGACGGGACTGAAGCTTTCTTT	CSASRYDGTEAFF
TRBV19	many	TRBD2	TRBJ2-7	TGTGCCAGCGGGGGGGGTTATGAGCAGTACTTC	CASGGGYEQYF
TRBV12-3/TRBV12-4	few	TRBD2	TRBJ2-7	TGTGCCAGCAGTGCCATCGGGACTAGCGGCTACGAGCAGTACTTC	CASSAIGTSGYEQYF
TRBV5-4	few	.	TRBJ2-1	TGTGCCAGCACGACAGGACCGAACAATGAGCAGTTCTTC	CASTTGPNNEQFF
TRBV12-3/TRBV12-4	many	TRBD2	TRBJ2-1	TGTGCCAGCAGTTTCGAGCGGGGGGGCCTCAATGAGCAGTTCTTC	CASSFERGGLNEQFF
TRBV11-2	many	.	TRBJ2-1	TGTGCCACCAACAGAAAAGACAATGAGCAGTTCTTC	CATNRKDNEQFF
TRBV5-4	.	.	TRBJ1-2	TGTGCCAGCAGCTCAGGTACGGAAGCTAACTATGGCTACACCTTC	CASSSGTEANYGYTF
TRBV12-3/TRBV12-4	many	.	TRBJ2-2	TGTGCCAGCAGTCCAGGGGGGGGAGTTACCGGGGAGCTGTTTTTT	CASSPGGGVTGELFF
TRBV7-6	.	.	TRBJ2-1	TGTGCCAGCAGCCCTAGCTCGGACAGTTTCTCCTACAATGAGCAGTTCTTC	CASSPSSDSFSYNEQFF